The next 11 T cell receptor beta chains were all read from a single sample in a study of radiotherapy plus CTLA-4 blockade in lung cancer. Assay: immunoSEQ multiplex PCR; the TCRdb copy retains only in-frame clones and omits some. The sample carries 85,000 to 90,000 clones, roughly 78% recorded once. Sample: peripheral blood, taken from a patient treated with radiotherapy plus ipilimumab. These receptors came from a human donor with non-small cell lung cancer that progressed on radiotherapy plus ipilimumab.

The rearrangement links TRBV7-9 to TRBJ2-7, with D unclear. V lost 5 bases and J 2 bases, leaving 7 bases between the germline ends. CDR3 length: 12 residues. Per germline, CDR1 SEHNR and CDR2 FQNEAQ (reference sequence). CDR3 protein: CASSPDPYEQYF. CDR3 nucleotides: TGTGCCAGCAGCCCCGACCCCTACGAGCAGTACTTC.

This sequence joins TRBV9 and TRBJ1-2; possible D gene TRBD1, 5 bases. V was cut by 0 bases and J by 5 bases, with 17 bases left in between. The CDR3 spans 16 residues. Germline CDR1 and CDR2: SGDLS and YYNGEE. The chain's CDR3 is CASSVAPSGTTYGYTF. The DNA of the CDR3 is TGTGCCAGCAGCGTAGCCCCCTCCGGGACGACGTATGGCTACACCTTC.

V gene TRBV19 combines with J gene TRBJ1-5; D ambiguous. The length of the CDR3 is 13 residues. Germline CDR1 reads LNHDA; CDR2 reads SQIVND (reference sequence). V was shortened by 6 bases and J by 1 base, with 7 bases between the two germline ends. This chain's CDR3 is CASSRGSNQPQHF. The CDR3 DNA sequence: TGTGCCAGTAGCCGAGGGAGCAATCAGCCCCAGCATTTT.

Only a few counts were recorded for this clone. The chain uses TRBV7-8 and TRBJ1-4; 8 bases agree with TRBD1. CDR3 size: 15 residues. V lost 5 bases to trimming and J lost 5 bases; unmatched junction nucleotides: 7. The germline V gene encodes CDR1 SGHVS and CDR2 FQNEAQ. This CDR3 reads CASSTRQGINEKLFF. In DNA, the CDR3 is TGTGCCAGCAGCACCCGACAGGGGATAAATGAAAAACTGTTTTTT.

The rearrangement joins TRBV28 to TRBJ1-5; D not resolved. Germline values: CDR1 MDHEN, CDR2 SYDVKM. This CDR3 comprises 15 residues. The V and J ends lost 2 bases and 3 bases respectively, with 11 bases between them. The CDR3 region is CASSLRPLYNQPQHF. CDR3 bases: TGTGCCAGCAGTTTAAGGCCGCTTTACAATCAGCCCCAGCATTTT.

This clone was counted between two and nine times. The chain carries TRBV7-9 and TRBJ1-2, with 9 bases identical to TRBD1. Losses at the gene ends were 4 bases for V and 2 bases for J; bases not matched to a gene: 2. The CDR3 sequence is 14 residues long. CDR1 is SEHNR, CDR2 FQNEAQ, per germline (reference sequence). The CDR3 DNA follows: TGTGCCAGCAGCTGGGACAGGGAGAACTATGGCTACACCTTC. This gives the protein CASSWDRENYGYTF.

The chain couples TRBV4-3 to TRBJ1-4, with TRBD1 as a possible D gene (5 bases). Trimming took off 0 bases at V and 3 bases at J, with 11 bases between the two ends. The CDR3 spans 16 residues. CDR1 and CDR2 from the germline V gene are LGHNA and YSLEER. The CDR3 nucleotides are TGCGCCAGCAGCCAAGATCGTGGGGACTCTAATGAAAAACTGTTTTTT. It yields the protein CASSQDRGDSNEKLFF.

V usage is TRBV2 and J usage is TRBJ2-3, with TRBD2 identical over 12 bases. The CDR3 is 13 residues long. Germline CDR1 SNHLY, CDR2 FYNNEI. The junction had 1 base not matched to a gene; V was cut back by 6 bases and J by 6 bases. Here the CDR3 reads CASRGLAGDTQYF. The DNA for the CDR3 is TGTGCCAGCAGGGGACTAGCGGGTGATACGCAGTATTTT.

The chain carries TRBV10-3 and TRBJ2-4; possibly TRBD1 or TRBD2 for D (5 bases each). Trimming took off 1 base at V and 0 bases at J, with 10 bases between the two ends. Germline-derived CDR1 and CDR2 are ENHRY and SYGVKD. This CDR3 comprises 16 residues. CDR3 protein: CAISEWAGGAKNIQYF. CDR3 in DNA: TGTGCCATCAGTGAGTGGGCTGGGGGAGCCAAAAACATTCAGTACTTC.

The rearrangement links TRBV4-1 to TRBJ1-5; D gene unclear. The germline V and J ends were trimmed by 0 bases and 1 base, with 16 bases remaining between them. The CDR3 contains 18 residues. Germline values: CDR1 MGHRA, CDR2 YSYEKL. The CDR3 spells CASSQDGYPRASNQPQHF. The DNA for the CDR3 is TGCGCCAGCAGCCAAGATGGGTACCCACGGGCAAGCAATCAGCCCCAGCATTTT.

This chain connects TRBV18 to TRBJ2-7; 7 bases fit TRBD2. V gave up 5 bases and J gave up 3 bases; unmatched junction bases: 10. Germline V gives CDR1 KGHSH, CDR2 LQKENI. The CDR3 is 15 residues long. CDR3 bases: TGTGCCAGCTCAGCGGGAGTTCCAAGGGGCTACGAGCAGTACTTC. Residues: CASSAGVPRGYEQYF.